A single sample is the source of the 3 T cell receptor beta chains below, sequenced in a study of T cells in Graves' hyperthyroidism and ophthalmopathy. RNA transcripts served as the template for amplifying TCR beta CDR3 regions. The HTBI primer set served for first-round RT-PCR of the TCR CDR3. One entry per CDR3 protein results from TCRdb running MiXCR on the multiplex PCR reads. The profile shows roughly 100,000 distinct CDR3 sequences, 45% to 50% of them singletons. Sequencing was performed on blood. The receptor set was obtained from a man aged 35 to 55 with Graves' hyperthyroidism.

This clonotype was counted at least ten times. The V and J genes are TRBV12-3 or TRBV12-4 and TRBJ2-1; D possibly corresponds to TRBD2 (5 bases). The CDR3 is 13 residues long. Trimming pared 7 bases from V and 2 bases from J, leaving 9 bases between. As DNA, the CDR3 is TGTGCCAGCACTGAGGGAGCCTACAATGAGCAGTTCTTC. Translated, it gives CASTEGAYNEQFF.

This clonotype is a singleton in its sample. In DNA, the CDR3 is TGTGCCAGCAGCAGGGGGTTGGATGAAAAACTGTTTTTT. As protein: CASSRGLDEKLFF. This chain connects TRBV7-9 to TRBJ1-4, with a tentative D call TRBD1 (6 bases). There are 13 residues in the CDR3. Germline V gene sequence: CDR1 SEHNR, CDR2 FQNEAQ (reference sequence). V lost 5 bases and J 6 bases, leaving 10 bases between the germline ends.

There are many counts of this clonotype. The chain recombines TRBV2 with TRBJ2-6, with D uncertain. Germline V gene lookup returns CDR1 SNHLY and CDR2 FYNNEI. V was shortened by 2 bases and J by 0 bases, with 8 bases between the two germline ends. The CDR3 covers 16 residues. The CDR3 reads CASSELEYSGANVLTF. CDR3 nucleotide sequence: TGTGCCAGCAGTGAACTCGAGTACTCTGGGGCCAACGTCCTGACTTTC.